This T cell receptor beta chain was obtained from a study of blood T cell repertoires in COVID-19. This clone was seen only once. Sequencing was performed with immunoSEQ multiplex PCR; in TCRdb, only in-frame clones are kept and a portion is missing. The table has roughly 200,000 clones, approximately 80% seen once; the top ten hold about 10%. From germline, CDR1 is MGHRA and CDR2 YSYEKL. V was trimmed by 1 base and J by 3 bases, leaving 10 bases between them. CDR3 size: 15 residues. Sequencing input: peripheral blood. The TCR originated in a woman at least 80 years old with COVID-19, enrolled during active disease. This chain joins TRBV4-1 and TRBJ2-1; tentatively, D is TRBD2 (6 bases). In nucleotides, the CDR3 is TGCGCCAGCAGCCAAGTGGTTAGCGGCTACAATGAGCAGTTCTTC. Its protein is CASSQVVSGYNEQFF.